This TCR beta chain comes out of a study of cytomegalovirus exposure and HLA in healthy donors (dated by TCRdb to about 2017). General notes on the study: According to an earlier analysis of several hundred of the donors, some 180 million T cells yielded 117 million unique TCR beta sequences and more than 250 Gb of sequence data. Roughly 300 gigabases of sequencing data and 70 million to 85 million unique TCR sequences were included in an early release covering over 600 HLA-typed donors. The genetic ancestry cluster associated with self-reported Caucasian donors included about 81% of the approximately 430 genotyped donors. The study aimed to test whether cataloging public T cell receptors could reveal signatures of past pathogen exposure. The study used immunosequencing to profile the T cell repertoires of 666 subjects and linked those repertoires to cytomegalovirus serostatus. In addition to the first cohort of approximately 650 subjects, a separate validation cohort of some 120 different subjects was used. To predict cytomegalovirus infection status, the study brought together high-throughput TCR immunosequencing, statistical association of individual TCRs with disease status, and machine learning. To study patterns of TCR occurrence, a later analysis re-analyzed previously published TCR beta repertoires from hundreds of donors and added high-resolution HLA genotyping. The later analysis used no new phenotypic data to find candidate immune exposures, relying instead on TCR beta sequences and their occurrence across donors. An earlier analysis of fewer than 700 of the donors applied high-throughput TCR beta sequencing to assess whether each TCR beta V gene segment acted as functional or pseudogenic. Donor age, sex, ethnicity and CMV serostatus were collected together with the repertoire data. A later genetic analysis used genome-wide SNP genotypes for about 55% of the 666 donors, treating that subset as a discovery cohort. All discovery cohort repertoires had been generated using a single sequencing platform. Both class I and class II loci were covered by HLA typing, at four-digit resolution. The number of donors typed differed by locus, with about 620-630 for A, B, C, DRB1 and DQB1, over 500 for DQA1, under 610 for DPA1, and about 450 for DPB1. Several DR-DQ haplotypes were treated as single units for association and clustering because of strong linkage in the cohort. On average, around 240,000 unique TCR beta nucleotide sequences were sequenced per donor among a few hundred genotyped donors of the cohort, with roughly 18% of those sequences being non-productive.

Beyond this particular receptor, the publication reports: In this cohort, only TCR beta chains were sequenced, and detectable features were limited by the absence of alpha or paired-chain data. Because counts were too low, 15 to 20 rarely observed V segments, including chromosome 9 orphons, were left out of the earlier analysis of over 550 of the donors. At a false discovery rate of 0.05, a later analysis linked some 18,000 TCR beta sequences to specific HLA alleles. Linkage disequilibrium might explain the correlated functional status among segregating V segments, but an unknown experimental factor could not be ruled out. For the cohort, immune exposure information was limited to CMV serostatus. In an earlier analysis of around 600 of the donors, most TCR beta V segments appeared in productive rearrangements about 90% or about 30% of the time, broadly matching IMGT annotations. A later genetic analysis associated a missense DCLRE1C variant with V-gene and J-gene trimming of TCR beta chains, and an independent cohort replicated the association. In a later analysis, the rate of TCR association differed among HLA loci, with DRB1 alleles having the most associated TCRs and HLA-C alleles having the fewest. A further reported finding was that TCR beta sequences accurately predicted the HLA-A and HLA-B alleles for most subjects in the first cohort. Some IMGT-functional V segments, including TRBV6-2 and TRBV6-3, could not be distinguished by the 87-base-pair reads and were therefore excluded. A later analysis reported that several top co-occurrence clusters appeared linked to parvovirus B19, influenza, CMV and Epstein-Barr virus. In a later analysis, HLA-associated TCR beta chains were found to be more clonally expanded and to have lower generation probabilities than equally common non-associated chains. Because HLA typing was missing for some donors at each locus, association tests included only the typed subset. A total of 150 or so TCR beta chains were listed by the study as associated with cytomegalovirus. A group of highly shared sequence variants was considered likely to be a technical artifact of the sequencing pipeline. Presence/absence analyses assumed roughly uniform sequencing depth across donors, an assumption that may not hold. In both the original and validation cohorts, the classifier was reported to diagnose cytomegalovirus status with high specificity and sensitivity. In a later genetic analysis, fewer N-insertions in productive TCRs were reported among donors in an Asian-associated ancestry cluster than the 666-donor mean. In vitro tests confirmed that a few of the cytomegalovirus-associated TCR beta chains recognize cytomegalovirus antigens. In a later analysis, most CMV-associated TCR beta chains were found to appear HLA-restricted, with HLA associations seemingly driven largely by CMV exposure. According to the authors, the approach could potentially be generalized to other disease states and immunological phenotypes. When HLA alleles, especially DR and DQ, strongly co-occurred, TCR associations were difficult to assign to individual alleles. Across donors, most TCR sequences were observed very rarely, whereas some public TCRs were present in many individuals.

In total, 666 healthy bone marrow donors made up the cohort. All cohort members were sampled while nominally healthy, although unrecorded immune exposures were likely present. The donor tested CMV seropositive and was one of the 289 seropositive cohort members. A peripheral blood sample was collected from each donor, and TCR beta sequencing was performed on peripheral blood mononuclear cells. Genomic DNA extraction from the blood cell samples was performed with the Qiagen DNeasy Blood Extraction Kit. V trim: 6 bases; J trim: 2 bases; unmatched bases: 5. From its cysteine to its phenylalanine, the CDR3 spans 15 amino acids. This entry keeps only the CDR3 DNA: 45 bases, framed from base 1. CDR1 and CDR2, per the germline V gene (reference sequence), are MNHEY and SMNVEV. To prepare the library, the immunoSEQ multiplex PCR assay was applied. A mixture of 60 forward primers for TCR Vbeta segments and 13 reverse primers for TCR Jbeta segments was used in the multiplex PCR. The CDR3 region of rearranged TCR beta genes was amplified from genomic DNA with a multiplex PCR assay. The Illumina HiSeq System was used to sequence the amplified TCR beta libraries as 87-base-pair reads. On the study's bioinformatics: A later analysis counted approximately 76 million unique TCR beta chains across the 690 or so repertoires, and around 9.9 million of these chains were shared by at least two donors. Raw reads were error-corrected and collapsed into unique sequences by a nearest-neighbor algorithm in which closely related sequences were merged to remove PCR and sequencing errors. CDR3 sequences were aligned to IMGT reference sequences to assign V, D and J gene segments. For a sequence to be retained, a match of at least six nucleotides was required to both a V gene segment and a J gene segment. A rearrangement counted as productive if the CDR3 had no stop codons and remained in frame with V and J, and every other rearrangement counted as non-productive. CDR3 was defined by IMGT convention, running from the second conserved V-encoded cysteine to the conserved J-encoded phenylalanine. In an earlier analysis of around 540 of the donors, sequences lacking an unambiguous match to a single V gene segment were excluded. An earlier analysis of roughly 590 of the donors called V segments functional above 56.7% productive rearrangements and segregating when the between-donor standard deviation exceeded 5%. To diagnose cytomegalovirus status from the catalog of TCR beta chain sequences, a statistical classification framework was built. In a later analysis, TCR nucleotide sequences were compared against IMGT/GENE-DB human TR gene sequences so that V and J genes could be assigned. Using the TCRdist pipeline, a later analysis assigned CDR3 sequences along with most-parsimonious VDJ recombination scenarios. In a later analysis, each TCR beta chain was defined by its CDR3 amino acid sequence together with its V-gene family, and reads without a unique V-gene family were excluded. In a later analysis, around 650 highly shared, low-generation-probability nucleotide sequences were removed to address suspected cross-contamination and a sequencing artifact. A later analysis calculated a clonal expansion index for each public chain from normalized within-repertoire ranks of inferred template counts. In a later analysis, generation probabilities were computed using a VDJ recombination model fitted to out-of-frame rearrangements, and the results were checked against IGoR. In a later analysis, hypergeometric tests were used to score TCR-TCR, TCR-HLA and TCR-CMV co-occurrence, with a repertoire-size bias correction applied to TCR pairs. False discovery rates were estimated in a later analysis by permuting HLA or CMV assignments 20 times. In a later analysis, co-occurring TCRs were grouped using DBSCAN, and TCRdist sequence similarity was added for clustering within HLA-allele-positive subsets. Repertoires with fewer than 30,000 or more than 120,000 public chains, plus five repertoires with anomalous nucleotide sharing, were excluded from co-occurrence clustering. TCRdb took over this immuneACCESS table, retaining in-frame rearrangements with V and J assigned. Such tables are incomplete; in checked studies, under half of the missing clones stem from an unresolved V gene, and the remainder is unexplained. The V and J calls and clone size come from that table; D and trimming were worked out from the DNA. This sample gives some 180,000 clones in total; about 84% of them show up just once. Around 14% of the sample is in the top ten clones.

Concerning this clone: Its antigen specificity is not known. No base quality values were provided; no much bigger clone lies one nucleotide off.

The sample consisted of PBMCs. The receptor comes from a woman aged 30 to 39 in good health and CMV-seropositive. The rearranged chain carries TRBV27 and TRBJ2-3; 10 bases in the junction line up with TRBD2. In nucleotides, the sequence is TGTGCCAGCAGGGTAGCGGGAGGCTCCACAGATACGCAGTATTTT. This encodes CASRVAGGSTDTQYF.